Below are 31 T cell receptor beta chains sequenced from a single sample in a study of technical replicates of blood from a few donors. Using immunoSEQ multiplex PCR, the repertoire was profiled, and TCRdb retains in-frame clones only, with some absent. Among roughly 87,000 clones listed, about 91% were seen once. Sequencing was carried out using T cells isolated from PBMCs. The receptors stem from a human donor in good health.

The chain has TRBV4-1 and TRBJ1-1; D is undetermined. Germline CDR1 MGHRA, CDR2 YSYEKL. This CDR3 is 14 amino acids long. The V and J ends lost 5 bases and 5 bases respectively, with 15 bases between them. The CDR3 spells CASSDQARRTEAFF. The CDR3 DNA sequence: TGCGCCAGCAGCGATCAGGCCAGGAGGACTGAAGCTTTCTTT.

The CDR3 sequence is CASMQGGGYTF. The CDR3 nucleotides read TGTGCCAGCATGCAGGGCGGTGGCTACACCTTC. This sequence joins TRBV2 and TRBJ1-2, with D maybe TRBD1 (5 bases). This CDR3 is 11 amino acids long. Germline V gene lookup returns CDR1 SNHLY and CDR2 FYNNEI. V lost 7 bases and J lost 7, with 10 bases in between.

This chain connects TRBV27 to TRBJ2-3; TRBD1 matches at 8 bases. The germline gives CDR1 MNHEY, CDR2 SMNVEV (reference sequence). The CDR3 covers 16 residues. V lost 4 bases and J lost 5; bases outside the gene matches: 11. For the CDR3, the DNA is TGTGCCAGCAGTTCTACAGACAGGGGACGGGGAGATACGCAGTATTTT. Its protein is CASSSTDRGRGDTQYF.

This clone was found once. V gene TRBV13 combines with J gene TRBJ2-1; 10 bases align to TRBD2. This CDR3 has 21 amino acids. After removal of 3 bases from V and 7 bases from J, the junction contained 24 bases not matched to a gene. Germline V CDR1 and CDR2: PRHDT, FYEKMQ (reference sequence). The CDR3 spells CASSFSYGTPEREGRPNEQFF. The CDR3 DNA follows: TGTGCCAGCAGCTTTTCATACGGGACACCAGAGCGGGAGGGCCGACCTAATGAGCAGTTCTTC.

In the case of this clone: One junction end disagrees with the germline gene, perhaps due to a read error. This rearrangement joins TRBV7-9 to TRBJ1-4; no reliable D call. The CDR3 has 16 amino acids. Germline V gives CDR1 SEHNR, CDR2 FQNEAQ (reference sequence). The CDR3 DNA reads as TGTGCCAGCGGCTTAATTCCGGGAGCAACTAATGAAAAACTGTTTTTT. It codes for CASGLIPGATNEKLFF.

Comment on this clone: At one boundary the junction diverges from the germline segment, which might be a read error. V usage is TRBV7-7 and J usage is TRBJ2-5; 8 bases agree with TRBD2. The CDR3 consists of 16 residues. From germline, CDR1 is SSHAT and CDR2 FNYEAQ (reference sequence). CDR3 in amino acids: CASSPGGGVVGETQYF. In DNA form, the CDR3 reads TGTGCTAGCAGCCCCGGGGGGGGAGTGGTCGGAGAGACCCAGTACTTC. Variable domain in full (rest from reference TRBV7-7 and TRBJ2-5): GAGVSQSPRYKVTKRGQDVTLRCDPISSHATLYWYQQALGQGPEFLTYFNYEAQPDKSGLPSDRFSAERPEGSISTLTIQRTEQRDSAMYRCASSPGGGVVGETQYFGPGTRLLVL.

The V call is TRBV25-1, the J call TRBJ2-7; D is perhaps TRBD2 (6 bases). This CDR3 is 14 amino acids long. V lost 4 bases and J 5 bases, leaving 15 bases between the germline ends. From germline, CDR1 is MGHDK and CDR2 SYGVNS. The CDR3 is CASSGRRVRDEQYF. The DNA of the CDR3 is TGTGCCAGCAGTGGACGGAGGGTCAGGGACGAGCAGTACTTC.

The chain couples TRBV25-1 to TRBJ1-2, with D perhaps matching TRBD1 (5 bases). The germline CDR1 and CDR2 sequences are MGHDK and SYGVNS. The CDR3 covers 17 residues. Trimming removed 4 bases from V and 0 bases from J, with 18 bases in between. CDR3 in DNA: TGTGCCAGCAGTGCTTGGGGGGAATTGCCAGCTAACTATGGCTACACCTTC. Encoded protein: CASSAWGELPANYGYTF.

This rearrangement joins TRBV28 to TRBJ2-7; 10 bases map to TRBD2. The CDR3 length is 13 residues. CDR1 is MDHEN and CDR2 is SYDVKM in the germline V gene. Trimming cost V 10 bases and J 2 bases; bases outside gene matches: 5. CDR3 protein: CATTSGPPYEQYF. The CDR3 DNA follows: TGTGCCACGACTAGCGGGCCACCCTACGAGCAGTACTTC.

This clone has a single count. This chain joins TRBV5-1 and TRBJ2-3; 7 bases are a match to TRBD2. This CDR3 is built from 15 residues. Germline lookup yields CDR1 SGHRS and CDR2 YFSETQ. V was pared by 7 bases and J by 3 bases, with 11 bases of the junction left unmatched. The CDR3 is CASSKAGVSTDTQYF. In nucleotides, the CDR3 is TGCGCCAGCTCTAAGGCGGGAGTGTCTACAGATACGCAGTATTTT.

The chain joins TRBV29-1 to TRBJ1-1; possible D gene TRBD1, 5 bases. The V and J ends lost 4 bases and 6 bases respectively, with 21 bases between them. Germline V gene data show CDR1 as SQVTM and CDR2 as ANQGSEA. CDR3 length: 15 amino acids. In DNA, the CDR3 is TGCAGCGTTGCTTCTTTAACCTCCTGGGGGGCTGAAGCTTTCTTT. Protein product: CSVASLTSWGAEAFF.

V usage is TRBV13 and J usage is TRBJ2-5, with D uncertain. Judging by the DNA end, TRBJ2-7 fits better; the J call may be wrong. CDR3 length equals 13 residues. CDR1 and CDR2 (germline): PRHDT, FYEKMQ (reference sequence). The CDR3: CASSFRSAYEQYF. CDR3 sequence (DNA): TGTGCCAGCAGCTTCAGGTCAGCCTACGAGCAGTACTTC.

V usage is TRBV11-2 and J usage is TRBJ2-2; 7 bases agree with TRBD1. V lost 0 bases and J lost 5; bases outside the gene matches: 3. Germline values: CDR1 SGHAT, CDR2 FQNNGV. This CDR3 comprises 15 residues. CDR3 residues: CASSLEQGWTGELFF. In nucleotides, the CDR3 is TGTGCCAGCAGCTTAGAACAGGGGTGGACCGGGGAGCTGTTTTTT.

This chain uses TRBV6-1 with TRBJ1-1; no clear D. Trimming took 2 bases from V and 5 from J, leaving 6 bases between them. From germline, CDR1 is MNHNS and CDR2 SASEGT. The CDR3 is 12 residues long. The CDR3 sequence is CASSELWTEAFF. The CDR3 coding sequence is TGTGCCAGCAGTGAACTATGGACTGAAGCTTTCTTT.

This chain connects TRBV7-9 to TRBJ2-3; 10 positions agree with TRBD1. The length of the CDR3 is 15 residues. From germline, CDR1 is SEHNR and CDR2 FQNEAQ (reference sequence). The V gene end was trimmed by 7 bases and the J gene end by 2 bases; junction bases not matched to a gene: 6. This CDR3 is CASKRTGGYTDTQYF. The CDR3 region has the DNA TGTGCCAGCAAACGGACAGGGGGGTACACAGATACGCAGTATTTT.

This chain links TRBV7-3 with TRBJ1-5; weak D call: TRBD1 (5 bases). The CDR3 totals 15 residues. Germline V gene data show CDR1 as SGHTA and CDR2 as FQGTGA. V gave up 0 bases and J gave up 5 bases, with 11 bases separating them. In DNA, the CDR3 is TGTGCCAGCAGCTTAACGGGGGGAACCCATCAGCCCCAGCATTTT. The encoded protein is CASSLTGGTHQPQHF.

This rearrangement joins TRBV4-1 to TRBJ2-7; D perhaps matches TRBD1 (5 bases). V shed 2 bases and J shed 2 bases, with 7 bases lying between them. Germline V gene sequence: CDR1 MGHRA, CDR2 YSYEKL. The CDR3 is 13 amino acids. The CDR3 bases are TGCGCCAGCAGCCAACTAGGGGCCTACGAGCAGTACTTC. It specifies CASSQLGAYEQYF.

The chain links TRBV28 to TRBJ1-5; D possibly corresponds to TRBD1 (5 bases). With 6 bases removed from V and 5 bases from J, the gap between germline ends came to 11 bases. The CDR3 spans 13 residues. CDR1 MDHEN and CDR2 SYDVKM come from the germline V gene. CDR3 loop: CASRFPGYQPQHF. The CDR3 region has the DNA TGTGCCAGCAGGTTCCCAGGGTATCAGCCCCAGCATTTT.

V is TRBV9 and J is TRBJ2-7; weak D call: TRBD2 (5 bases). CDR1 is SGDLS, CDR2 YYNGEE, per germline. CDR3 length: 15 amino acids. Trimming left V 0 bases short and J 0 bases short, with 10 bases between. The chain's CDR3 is CASSVDGGGSYEQYF. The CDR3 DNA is TGTGCCAGCAGCGTAGATGGCGGAGGCTCCTACGAGCAGTACTTC. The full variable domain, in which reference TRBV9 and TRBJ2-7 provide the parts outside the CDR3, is DSGVTQTPKHLITATGQRVTLRCSPRSGDLSVYWYQQSLDQGLQFLIQYYNGEERAKGNILERFSAQQFPDLHSELNLSSLELGDSALYFCASSVDGGGSYEQYFGPGTRLTVT.

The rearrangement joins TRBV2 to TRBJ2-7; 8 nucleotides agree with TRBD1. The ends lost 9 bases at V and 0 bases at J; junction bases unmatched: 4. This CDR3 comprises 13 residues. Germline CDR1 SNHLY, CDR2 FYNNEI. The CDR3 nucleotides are TGTGCCAGGGGACAGGTCAGCTCCTACGAGCAGTACTTC. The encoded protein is CARGQVSSYEQYF.

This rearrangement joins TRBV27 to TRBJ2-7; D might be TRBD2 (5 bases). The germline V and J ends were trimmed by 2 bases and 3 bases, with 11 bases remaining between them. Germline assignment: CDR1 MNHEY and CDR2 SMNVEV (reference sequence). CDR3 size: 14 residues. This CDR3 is CASSLGGPDYEQYF. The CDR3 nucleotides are TGTGCCAGCAGTTTAGGCGGGCCCGACTACGAGCAGTACTTC.

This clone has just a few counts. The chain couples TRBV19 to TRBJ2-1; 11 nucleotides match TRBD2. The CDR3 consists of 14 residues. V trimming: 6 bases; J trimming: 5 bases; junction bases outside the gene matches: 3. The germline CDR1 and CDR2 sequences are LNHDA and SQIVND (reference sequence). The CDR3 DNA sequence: TGTGCCAGTAGGGGACTAGCGGACCACAATGAGCAGTTCTTC. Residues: CASRGLADHNEQFF.

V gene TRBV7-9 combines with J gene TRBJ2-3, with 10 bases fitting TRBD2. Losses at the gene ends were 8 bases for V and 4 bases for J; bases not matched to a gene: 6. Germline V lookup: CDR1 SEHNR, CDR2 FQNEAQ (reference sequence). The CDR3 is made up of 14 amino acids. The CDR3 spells CASHKAGGPDTQYF. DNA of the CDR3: TGTGCCAGCCACAAAGCGGGAGGGCCAGATACGCAGTATTTT.

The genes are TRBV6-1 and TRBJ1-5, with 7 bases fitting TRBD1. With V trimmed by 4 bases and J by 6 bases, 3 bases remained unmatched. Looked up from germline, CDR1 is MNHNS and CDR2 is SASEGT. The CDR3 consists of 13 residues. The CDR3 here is CASSGQGSQPQHF. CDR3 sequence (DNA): TGTGCCAGCAGTGGACAGGGCAGTCAGCCCCAGCATTTT.

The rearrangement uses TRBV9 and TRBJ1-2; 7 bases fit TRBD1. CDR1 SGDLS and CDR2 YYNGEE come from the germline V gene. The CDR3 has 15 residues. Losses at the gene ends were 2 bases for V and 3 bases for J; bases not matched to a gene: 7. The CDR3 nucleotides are TGTGCCAGCAGCGTGGGGCCAGGGGGAGACTATGGCTACACCTTC. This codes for CASSVGPGGDYGYTF.

CDR3 coding DNA: TGTGCCAGCAGTCGGGACAGGGTGTGGGAGCAGTACTTC. Amino acid sequence: CASSRDRVWEQYF. V gene TRBV6-5 combines with J gene TRBJ2-7; 9 nucleotides line up with TRBD1. Germline CDR1 reads MNHEY; CDR2 reads SVGAGI. The length of the CDR3 is 13 residues. With 5 bases clipped from V and 7 bases from J, the junction kept 6 bases outside the gene matches.

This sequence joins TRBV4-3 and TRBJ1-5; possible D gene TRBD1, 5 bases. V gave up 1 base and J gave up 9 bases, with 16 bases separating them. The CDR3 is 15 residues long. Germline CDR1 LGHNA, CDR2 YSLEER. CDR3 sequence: CASSQAIRGGSPQHF. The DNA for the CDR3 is TGCGCCAGCAGCCAAGCCATCCGGGGGGGGTCGCCCCAGCATTTT.

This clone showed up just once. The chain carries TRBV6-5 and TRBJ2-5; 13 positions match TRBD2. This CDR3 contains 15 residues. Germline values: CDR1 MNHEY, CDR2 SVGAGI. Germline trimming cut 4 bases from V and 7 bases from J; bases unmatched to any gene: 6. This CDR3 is CASSSGLAGRGTQYF. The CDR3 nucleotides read TGTGCCAGCAGTTCGGGACTAGCGGGACGAGGGACCCAGTACTTC.

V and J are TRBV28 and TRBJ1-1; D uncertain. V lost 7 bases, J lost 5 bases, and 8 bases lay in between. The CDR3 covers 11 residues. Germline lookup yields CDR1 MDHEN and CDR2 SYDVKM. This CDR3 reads CASTGGTEAFF. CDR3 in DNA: TGTGCCAGCACCGGAGGGACTGAAGCTTTCTTT. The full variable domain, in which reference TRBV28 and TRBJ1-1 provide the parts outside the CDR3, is DVKVTQSSRYLVKRTGEKVFLECVQDMDHENMFWYRQDPGLGLRLIYFSYDVKMKEKGDIPEGYSVSREKKERFSLILESASTNQTSMYLCASTGGTEAFFGQGTRLTVV.

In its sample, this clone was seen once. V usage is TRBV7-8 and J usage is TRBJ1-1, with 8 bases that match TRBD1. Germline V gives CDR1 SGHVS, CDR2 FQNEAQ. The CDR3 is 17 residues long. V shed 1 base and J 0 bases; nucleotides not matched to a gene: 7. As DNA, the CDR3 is TGTGCCAGCAGCTTAGGTGACAGGGGACTAATGAACACTGAAGCTTTCTTT. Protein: CASSLGDRGLMNTEAFF.

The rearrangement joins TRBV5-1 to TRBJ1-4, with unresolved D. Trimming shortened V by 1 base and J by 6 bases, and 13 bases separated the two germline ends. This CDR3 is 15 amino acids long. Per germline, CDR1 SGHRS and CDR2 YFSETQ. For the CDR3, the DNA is TGCGCCAGCAGCTTGAACACTGACAACCATGAAAAACTGTTTTTT. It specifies CASSLNTDNHEKLFF.